This is a list of T cell receptor beta chains from one sample in a study of cytomegalovirus exposure and HLA in healthy donors. Using immunoSEQ multiplex PCR, the repertoire was profiled, and TCRdb retains in-frame clones only, with some absent. The repertoire holds around 170,000 clones, over 80% seen once, with 1.3% to 1.5% in the top ten. Source material: PBMCs. Receptor source: a girl aged 10 to 17 in good health and CMV-seropositive. The CDR3 runs from the conserved cysteine through the conserved F or W. A D gene is named only where the DNA matches it firmly. Clone size is not always given. Where it is, it says once, few, many or a class for expanded clones.

.	TRBV5-1	TRBJ1-1	.	TGCGCCAGCAGCTTGGGAAGCAGGGGGAACACTGAAGCTTTCTTT	CASSLGSRGNTEAFF
.	TRBV7-9	TRBJ1-3	.	TGTGCCAGCCCTGGAGGGGGGGACACCATATATTTT	CASPGGGDTIYF
few	TRBV2	TRBJ2-7	TRBD1	TGTGCCAGCAGTCAACAGGGGGCGGCTAGCGTCGAGCAGTACTTC	CASSQQGAASVEQYF
few	TRBV18	TRBJ2-7	.	TGTGCCAGCTCACCGACACATCGACCCTACGAGCAGTACTTC	CASSPTHRPYEQYF
.	TRBV6-1	TRBJ1-1	.	TGTGCCAGCACAGGATTAGGGGACACTGAAGCTTTCTTT	CASTGLGDTEAFF
.	TRBV5-1	TRBJ1-1	.	TGCGCCAGCAGCTCAGGGGTATCACTGAACACTGAAGCTTTCTTT	CASSSGVSLNTEAFF
.	TRBV11-2	TRBJ1-1	TRBD1	TGCGCCAGCAGCTTAGCAGGGGGCGTCACTGAAGCTTTCTTT	CASSLAGGVTEAFF
.	TRBV2	TRBJ2-7	TRBD1	TGTGCCAGCAGTGTAGGGACAGTAACCTACGAGCAGTACTTC	CASSVGTVTYEQYF
.	TRBV6-6	TRBJ2-1	TRBD2	TGTGCCAGCAGTACAATCGGGACTAGCGGGGTCGATGAGCAGTTCTTC	CASSTIGTSGVDEQFF
.	TRBV4-1	TRBJ2-6	.	TGCGCCAGCAGCCAAGAAGGAGGCTCTGGGGCCAACGTCCTGACTTTC	CASSQEGGSGANVLTF
few	TRBV25-1	TRBJ2-4	.	TGTGCCAGCAGTGATGTCGAGGGGGTCGGGTGGGACATTCAGTACTTC	CASSDVEGVGWDIQYF
.	TRBV5-1	TRBJ1-2	.	TGCGCCAGCAGCTTGGGCGGATCCTATGGCTACACCTTC	CASSLGGSYGYTF
few	TRBV4-2	TRBJ1-5	.	TGTGCCAGCAGCCAGGCACAGGGTTCTTTACGGAATCAGCCCCAGCATTTT	CASSQAQGSLRNQPQHF
.	TRBV7-6	TRBJ2-1	TRBD2	TGTGCCAGCAGCTTTAGAGCGGGAGGCACTTACAATGAGCAGTTCTTC	CASSFRAGGTYNEQFF
.	TRBV9	TRBJ2-2	.	TGTGCCAGCGGACCAGGGTCTTCGAACACCGGGGAGCTGTTTTTT	CASGPGSSNTGELFF
.	TRBV19	TRBJ2-1	.	TGTGCCACTGCGAGGAAACGGCACAATGAGCAGTTCTTC	CATARKRHNEQFF
.	TRBV25-1	TRBJ2-7	TRBD1	TGTGCCAGCAGTGGGACGATACGGACAGGGGGCGACGAGCAGTACTTC	CASSGTIRTGGDEQYF
.	TRBV6-4	TRBJ2-3	TRBD1	TGTGCCAGCAGTGAGGAGGGGACAGGGGGCACAGATACGCAGTATTTT	CASSEEGTGGTDTQYF
.	TRBV5-1	TRBJ2-3	.	TGCGCCAGCAGCTCAGGAGGGCCGGTAGATACGCAGTATTTT	CASSSGGPVDTQYF
.	TRBV6-5	TRBJ1-1	TRBD1	TGTGCCAGCAGTTACGGGACAGGGGTCACTGAAGCTTTCTTT	CASSYGTGVTEAFF
.	TRBV10-1	TRBJ2-1	TRBD2	TGCGCCAGCAGTCTAAACCCGACTAGCGGGCTCTACAATGAGCAGTTCTTC	CASSLNPTSGLYNEQFF
.	TRBV4-1	TRBJ2-7	TRBD1	TGCGCCAGCAGCCCGACCCAGGGGGACGGAGGCTACGAGCAGTACTTC	CASSPTQGDGGYEQYF
.	TRBV6-6	TRBJ2-7	.	TGTGCCAGCAGTTACCCGGGGTGGCAGGTTTACGAGCAGTACTTC	CASSYPGWQVYEQYF
.	TRBV6-1	TRBJ1-2	.	TGTGCCAGCAGTGAGGTGGACTGGGGCTATGGCTACACCTTC	CASSEVDWGYGYTF
.	TRBV6-1	TRBJ2-7	TRBD2	TGTGCCAGCAGCCGCCTAGCGGGAGCTGTTCGCGAGCAGTACTTC	CASSRLAGAVREQYF
.	TRBV7-9	TRBJ1-2	.	TGTGCCAGCAGCTTAAGTGTGGGGCTTGAGACCTTC	CASSLSVGLETF
.	TRBV18	TRBJ2-2	TRBD2	TGTGCCAGCTCACCACCATCGACTAGCGGGACGGGCGGGGAGCTGTTTTTT	CASSPPSTSGTGGELFF
.	TRBV9	TRBJ2-7	TRBD2	TGTGCCAGCAGCGTAGCTACCACTAGCGGGGAGCAGTACTTC	CASSVATTSGEQYF